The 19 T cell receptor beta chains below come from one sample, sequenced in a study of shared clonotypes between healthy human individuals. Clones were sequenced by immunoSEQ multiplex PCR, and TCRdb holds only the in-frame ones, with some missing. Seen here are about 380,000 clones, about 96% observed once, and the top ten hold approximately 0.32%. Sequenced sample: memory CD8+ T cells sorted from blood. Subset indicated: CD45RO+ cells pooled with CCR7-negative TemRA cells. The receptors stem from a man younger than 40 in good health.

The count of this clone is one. The CDR3 bases are TGTGCCAGCAGGGACAGTTCGTCAGAGACCCAGTACTTC. Translated: CASRDSSSETQYF. The chain couples TRBV6-5 to TRBJ2-5; D might be TRBD1 (6 bases). V was pared by 6 bases and J by 4 bases, with 12 bases between. CDR3 length: 13 residues. In germline, CDR1 is MNHEY, CDR2 SVGAGI.

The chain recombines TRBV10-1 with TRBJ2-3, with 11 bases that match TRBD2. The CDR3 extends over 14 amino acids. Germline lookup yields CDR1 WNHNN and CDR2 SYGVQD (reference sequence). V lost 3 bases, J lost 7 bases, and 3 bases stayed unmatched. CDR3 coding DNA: TGCGCCAGCAGTGAAACTAGCGGGAGAAATACGCAGTATTTT. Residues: CASSETSGRNTQYF.

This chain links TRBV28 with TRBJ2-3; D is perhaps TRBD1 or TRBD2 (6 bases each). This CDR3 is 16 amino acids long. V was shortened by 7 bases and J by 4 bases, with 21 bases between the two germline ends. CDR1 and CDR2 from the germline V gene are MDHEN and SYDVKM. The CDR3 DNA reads TGTGCCAGCAAATTCAAACTCACGGGGGCAGCAGATACGCAGTATTTT. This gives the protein CASKFKLTGAADTQYF. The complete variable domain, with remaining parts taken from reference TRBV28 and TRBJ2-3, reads DVKVTQSSRYLVKRTGEKVFLECVQDMDHENMFWYRQDPGLGLRLIYFSYDVKMKEKGDIPEGYSVSREKKERFSLILESASTNQTSMYLCASKFKLTGAADTQYFGPGTRLTVL.

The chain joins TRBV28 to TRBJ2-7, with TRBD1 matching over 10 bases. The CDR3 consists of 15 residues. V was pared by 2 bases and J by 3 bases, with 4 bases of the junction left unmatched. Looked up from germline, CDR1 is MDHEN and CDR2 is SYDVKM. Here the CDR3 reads CASSLPTGGFYEQYF. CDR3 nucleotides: TGTGCCAGCAGTTTACCGACAGGGGGCTTCTACGAGCAGTACTTC.

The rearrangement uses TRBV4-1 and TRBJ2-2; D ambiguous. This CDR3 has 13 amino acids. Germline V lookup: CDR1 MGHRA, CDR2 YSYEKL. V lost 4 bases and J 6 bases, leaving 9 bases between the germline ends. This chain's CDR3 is CASSPEWAGELFF. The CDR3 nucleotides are TGCGCCAGCAGCCCCGAATGGGCCGGGGAGCTGTTTTTT.

CDR3: CASGSGAYNEQFF. The CDR3 nucleotides are TGTGCCAGCGGCTCCGGGGCTTACAATGAGCAGTTCTTC. The chain couples TRBV6-5 to TRBJ2-1; D may correspond to TRBD1 or TRBD2 (5 bases each). Germline V lookup: CDR1 MNHEY, CDR2 SVGAGI. The CDR3 runs 13 residues. Trimming pared 8 bases from V and 4 bases from J, leaving 12 bases between.

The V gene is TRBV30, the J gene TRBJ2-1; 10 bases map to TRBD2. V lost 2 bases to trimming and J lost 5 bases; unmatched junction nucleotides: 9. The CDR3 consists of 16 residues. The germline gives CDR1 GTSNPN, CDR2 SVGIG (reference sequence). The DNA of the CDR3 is TGTGCCTGGAGTCCCCTACTAGCGGGGCCCCACAATGAGCAGTTCTTC. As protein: CAWSPLLAGPHNEQFF.

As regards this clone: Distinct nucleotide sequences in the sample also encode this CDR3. The CDR3 DNA is TGTGCCAGCAGTTTCTACAATGAGCAGTTCTTC. It translates to CASSFYNEQFF. The chain combines TRBV28 with TRBJ2-1; D is unclear. V was clipped by 3 bases and J by 3 bases, with 0 bases between them. The length of the CDR3 is 11 residues. Per the germline V gene, CDR1 is MDHEN and CDR2 is SYDVKM.

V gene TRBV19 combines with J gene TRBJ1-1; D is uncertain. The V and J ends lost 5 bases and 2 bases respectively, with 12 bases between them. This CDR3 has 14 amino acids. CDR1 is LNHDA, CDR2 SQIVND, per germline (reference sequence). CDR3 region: CASSPRTGNTEAFF. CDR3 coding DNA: TGTGCCAGTAGTCCCCGGACGGGAAACACTGAAGCTTTCTTT.

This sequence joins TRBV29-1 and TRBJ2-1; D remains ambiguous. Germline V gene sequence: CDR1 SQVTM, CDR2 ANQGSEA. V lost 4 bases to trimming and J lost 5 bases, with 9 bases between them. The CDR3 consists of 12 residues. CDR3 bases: TGCAGCGTTGCAGACGGCGACAATGAGCAGTTCTTC. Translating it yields CSVADGDNEQFF.

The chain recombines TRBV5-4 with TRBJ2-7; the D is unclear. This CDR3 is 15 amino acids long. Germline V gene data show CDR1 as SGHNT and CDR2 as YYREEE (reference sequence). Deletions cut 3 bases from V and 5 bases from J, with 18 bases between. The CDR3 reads CASSSQVGPSNEQYF. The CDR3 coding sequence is TGTGCCAGCAGCTCACAAGTGGGCCCTTCGAACGAGCAGTACTTC. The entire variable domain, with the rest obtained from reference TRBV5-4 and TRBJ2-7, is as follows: ETGVTQSPTHLIKTRGQQVTLRCSSQSGHNTVSWYQQALGQGPQFIFQYYREEENGRGNFPPRFSGLQFPNYSSELNVNALELDDSALYLCASSSQVGPSNEQYFGPGTRLTVT.

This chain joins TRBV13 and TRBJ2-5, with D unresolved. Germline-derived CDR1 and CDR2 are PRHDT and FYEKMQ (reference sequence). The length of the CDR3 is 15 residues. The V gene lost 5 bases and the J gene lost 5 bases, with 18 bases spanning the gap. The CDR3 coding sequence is TGTGCCAGCAGCCTCGGGTACGGCTTAGGGGAGACCCAGTACTTC. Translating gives CASSLGYGLGETQYF.

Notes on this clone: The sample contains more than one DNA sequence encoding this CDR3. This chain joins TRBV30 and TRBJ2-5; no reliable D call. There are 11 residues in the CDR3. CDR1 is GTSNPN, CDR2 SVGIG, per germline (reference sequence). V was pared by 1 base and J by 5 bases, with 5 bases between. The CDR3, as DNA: TGTGCCTGGAGTGCGAAGGAGACCCAGTACTTC. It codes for CAWSAKETQYF. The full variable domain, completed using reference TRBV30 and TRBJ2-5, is SQTIHQWPATLVQPVGSPLSLECTVEGTSNPNLYWYRQAAGRGLQLLFYSVGIGQISSEVPQNLSASRPQDRQFILSSKKLLLSDSGFYLCAWSAKETQYFGPGTRLLVL.

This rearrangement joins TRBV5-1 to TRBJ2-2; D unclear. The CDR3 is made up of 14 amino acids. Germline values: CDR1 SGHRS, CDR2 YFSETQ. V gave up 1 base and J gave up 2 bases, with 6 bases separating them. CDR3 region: CASSLQINTGELFF. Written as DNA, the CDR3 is TGCGCCAGCAGCTTGCAGATCAACACCGGGGAGCTGTTTTTT.

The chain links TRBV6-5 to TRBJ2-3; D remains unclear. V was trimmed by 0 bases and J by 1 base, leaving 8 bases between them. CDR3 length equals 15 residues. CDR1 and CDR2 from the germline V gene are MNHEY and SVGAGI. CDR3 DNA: TGTGCCAGCAGTTACTCAGAGACCGGCACAGATACGCAGTATTTT. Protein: CASSYSETGTDTQYF.

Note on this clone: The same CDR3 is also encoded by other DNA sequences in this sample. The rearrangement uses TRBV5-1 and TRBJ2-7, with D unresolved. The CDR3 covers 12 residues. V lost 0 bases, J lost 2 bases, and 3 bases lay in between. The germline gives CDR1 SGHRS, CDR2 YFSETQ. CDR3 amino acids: CASSLAPYEQYF. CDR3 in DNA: TGCGCCAGCAGCTTGGCCCCCTACGAGCAGTACTTC.

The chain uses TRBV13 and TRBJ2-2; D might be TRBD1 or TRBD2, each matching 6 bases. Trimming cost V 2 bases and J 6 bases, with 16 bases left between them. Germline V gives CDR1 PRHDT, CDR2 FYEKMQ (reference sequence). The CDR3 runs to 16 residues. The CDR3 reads CASSLWRDKGAGELFF. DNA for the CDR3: TGTGCCAGCAGCTTATGGAGGGACAAAGGAGCCGGGGAGCTGTTTTTT.

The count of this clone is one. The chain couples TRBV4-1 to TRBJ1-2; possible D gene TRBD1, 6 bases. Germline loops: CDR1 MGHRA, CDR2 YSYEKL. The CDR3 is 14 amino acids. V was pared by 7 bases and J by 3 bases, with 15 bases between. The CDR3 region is CASTRESGDYGYTF. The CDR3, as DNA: TGCGCCAGCACTCGTGAATCAGGGGACTATGGCTACACCTTC.

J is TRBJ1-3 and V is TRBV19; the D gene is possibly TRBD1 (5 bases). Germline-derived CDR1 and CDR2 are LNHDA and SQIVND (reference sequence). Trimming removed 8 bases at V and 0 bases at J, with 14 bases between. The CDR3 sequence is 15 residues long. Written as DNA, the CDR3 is TGTGCCAGTCGTTGGGACGGAAGCTCTGGAAACACCATATATTTT. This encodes CASRWDGSSGNTIYF. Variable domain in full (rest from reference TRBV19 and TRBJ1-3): DGGITQSPKYLFRKEGQNVTLSCEQNLNHDAMYWYRQDPGQGLRLIYYSQIVNDFQKGDIAEGYSVSREKKESFPLTVTSAQKNPTAFYLCASRWDGSSGNTIYFGEGSWLTVV.